The text below deals with one T cell receptor beta chain. The V gene's germline CDR1 is LNHDA and CDR2 SQIVND (reference sequence). J gave up 4 bases and V 5 bases, and 14 bases lay outside the gene matches. The CDR3 has 18 residues. The data are from a study of shared clonotypes between healthy human individuals. Study background: Donors consisted of two women and a few men between 18 and 49.

Nashville, Tennessee was home to all donors, each a Caucasian adult. In unsorted samples, genomic DNA was obtained using 80 million to 90 million PBMCs. The test was conducted at deep level. The method was immunoSEQ multiplex PCR; TCRdb's version includes in-frame clones alone and lacks a portion of them. The table lists about 470,000 clones, 70% to 80% of them singletons, with approximately 13% in the top ten. This TCR was recovered from a woman between 40 and 50 years old in good health. Some clones in this sample may be carry-over from other donors' samples. The specimen was PBMCs. This chain links TRBV19 with TRBJ1-5, with 10 nucleotides matching TRBD1. The CDR3 DNA reads TGTGCCAGTAGTCCACCACCCGGGGACAGGGGCGGTAATCAGCCCCAGCATTTT. This gives the protein CASSPPPGDRGGNQPQHF. The whole variable domain, remainder taken from reference TRBV19 and TRBJ1-5, is DGGITQSPKYLFRKEGQNVTLSCEQNLNHDAMYWYRQDPGQGLRLIYYSQIVNDFQKGDIAEGYSVSREKKESFPLTVTSAQKNPTAFYLCASSPPPGDRGGNQPQHFGDGTRLSIL.